Listed below are T cell receptor beta chains from one sample, sequenced in a study of shared clonotypes between healthy human individuals. The method was immunoSEQ multiplex PCR; TCRdb's version includes in-frame clones alone and lacks a portion of them. The table includes around 980,000 clones, around 82% detected once. Sequenced input: memory CD4+ T cells from PBMCs. The receptors come from a man between 18 and 35 years old in good health. Some clones in this sample may be carry-over from other donors' samples. Both conserved end residues are part of each CDR3. The D gene is left open where the match is weak. Size tells how often a clone was seen (once, few, many) or the class of an expanded clone, and some rows leave it out.

D gene,J gene,V gene,clone size,CDR3 DNA,CDR3 protein
.,TRBJ2-5,TRBV2,once,TGTGCCAGCAGTGAGCGCCAAGAGACCCAGTACTTC,CASSERQETQYF
TRBD1,TRBJ1-2,TRBV11-2,once,TGTGCCAGCAGCCTTACGACGGGACAGCGCTATGGCTACACCTTC,CASSLTTGQRYGYTF
TRBD2,TRBJ2-5,TRBV5-1,.,TGCGCCAGCAGCGGGACTAGCGGGAGCCAAGAGACCCAGTACTTC,CASSGTSGSQETQYF
TRBD2,TRBJ2-5,TRBV7-8,.,TGTGCCAGCAGCTTTAGGGGAGGGAAAGAGACCCAGTACTTC,CASSFRGGKETQYF
TRBD2,TRBJ2-5,TRBV5-4,.,TGTGCCAGCAGCTTGCCTAGCGGCCAAGAGACCCAGTACTTC,CASSLPSGQETQYF
.,TRBJ1-6,TRBV28,.,TGTGCCAGCAGCGAGAGCTCCTATAATTCACCCCTCCACTTT,CASSESSYNSPLHF
.,TRBJ2-5,TRBV7-9,few,TGTGCCAGCAGGCTAGCGCGGGAGACCCAGTACTTC,CASRLARETQYF
TRBD2,TRBJ2-7,TRBV2,.,TGTGCCAGCACCAACAGAGCGGGGGACTCCTACGAGCAGTACTTC,CASTNRAGDSYEQYF
TRBD2,TRBJ2-5,TRBV5-1,.,TGCGCCAGCAAAGACCGAGCGGGACCCCAAGAGACCCAGTACTTC,CASKDRAGPQETQYF
.,TRBJ1-6,TRBV9,.,TGTGCCAGCTCGACGGACAGCCGAGATTCACCCCTCCACTTT,CASSTDSRDSPLHF
.,TRBJ2-5,TRBV9,.,TGTGCCAGCAGCGTTGCGTCGGGGGCAAGGACGGGGGAGACCCAGTACTTC,CASSVASGARTGETQYF
.,TRBJ2-7,TRBV30,.,TGTGCCTGGAGAGGACTCCCTTCCTACGAGCAGTACTTC,CAWRGLPSYEQYF
.,TRBJ2-1,TRBV11-2,.,TGTGCCAGCAGCTTATTCCCAGCATGGGGAGCTAATGAGCAGTTCTTC,CASSLFPAWGANEQFF
TRBD1,TRBJ2-7,TRBV11-1,.,TGTGCCAGCAGCGCCGGGACAGGCCCCTACGAGCAGTACTTC,CASSAGTGPYEQYF
TRBD1,TRBJ1-5,TRBV6-6,.,TGTGCCAGCAGTGCCGGGACAGGGGGTTTCAATCAGCCCCAGCATTTT,CASSAGTGGFNQPQHF
TRBD2,TRBJ2-7,TRBV4-3,.,TGCGCCAGCAGCCAAGATGGGAGCGGGAGCGGCGAGCAGTACTTC,CASSQDGSGSGEQYF
.,TRBJ1-2,TRBV9,once,TGTGCCAGCAGCGTAGAAGGGGCCGCTAACTATGGCTACACCTTC,CASSVEGAANYGYTF
.,TRBJ2-1,TRBV7-9,.,TGTGCCAGCAGCAGCCGCTATACCGATGAGCAGTTCTTC,CASSSRYTDEQFF
.,TRBJ2-7,TRBV10-2,.,TGCGCCAGCAGCGCAAGGACGGGTTCCTACGAGCAGTACTTC,CASSARTGSYEQYF
.,TRBJ2-5,TRBV7-8,.,TGTGCCAGCAGCTCGAATTCAGGGAGGGGGGCGGAGACCCAGTACTTC,CASSSNSGRGAETQYF
.,TRBJ1-2,TRBV6-1,.,TGTGCCAGCAGTGAAGCCCCGTCCCGGGGCTACACCTTC,CASSEAPSRGYTF
TRBD2,TRBJ2-5,TRBV28,.,TGTGCCAGCAGCCCCGGGGGGGGAGAGACCCAGTACTTC,CASSPGGGETQYF
.,TRBJ2-1,TRBV10-1,.,TGCGCCAGCAGTGAGTCGCGCAGACAGAGTCCCCGCCACAATGAGCAGTTCTTC,CASSESRRQSPRHNEQFF
TRBD1,TRBJ2-3,TRBV19,once,TGTGCCAGTAGTATCCTGAGGCAGGGACAGGGAGATACGCAGTATTTT,CASSILRQGQGDTQYF
.,TRBJ2-7,TRBV9,.,TGTGCCAGCAGCGTAGATACTACCTCCTACGAGCAGTACTTC,CASSVDTTSYEQYF
.,TRBJ1-2,TRBV5-1,.,TGCGCCAGCAGCCCGACAAGTGATTGGGGGGTTCAGGAGGGCTACACCTTC,CASSPTSDWGVQEGYTF
.,TRBJ2-5,TRBV5-1,.,TGCGCCAGCAGCTTGGTCCAGGGTCAAGAGACCCAGTACTTC,CASSLVQGQETQYF
TRBD1,TRBJ2-3,TRBV6-5,.,TGTGCCAGCAGTCTTAGGGACAGGGTGGGCGATACGCAGTATTTT,CASSLRDRVGDTQYF
TRBD1,TRBJ2-1,TRBV6-1,few,TGTGCCAGCTTGCCGACAGGGGAGCGCGAGCAGTTCTTC,CASLPTGEREQFF
TRBD1,TRBJ2-7,TRBV18,.,TGTGCCAGCTCACCACGGACAGGGGGCACCTACGAGCAGTACTTC,CASSPRTGGTYEQYF
TRBD2,TRBJ2-7,TRBV7-2,.,TGTGCCAGCAGCCGCGGGGGGTTCGAGCAGTACTTC,CASSRGGFEQYF
.,TRBJ1-4,TRBV18,once,TGTGCCAGCTCACCATCGGGGCGTAATGAAAAACTGTTTTTT,CASSPSGRNEKLFF
TRBD2,TRBJ2-2,TRBV11-2,few,TGTGCCAGCAGCTTAACGGGAGGGCCCTCCGGGGAGCTGTTTTTT,CASSLTGGPSGELFF
TRBD2,TRBJ2-7,TRBV27,many,TGTGCCAGTCAGCGGGACGGTTCCTACGAGCAGTACTTC,CASQRDGSYEQYF
.,TRBJ1-4,TRBV7-3,once,TGTGCCAGCAGCCCCCAAGGAGGGGAAACAGAAAAACTGTTTTTT,CASSPQGGETEKLFF
.,TRBJ2-2,TRBV4-2,.,TGTGCCAGCAACCAGTTTTTGAGCGGGCCCACCGGGGAGCTGTTTTTT,CASNQFLSGPTGELFF
.,TRBJ1-6,TRBV9,once,TGTGCCAGCAGCGTAGATCCGGCGTCTAATTCACCCCTCCACTTT,CASSVDPASNSPLHF
.,TRBJ2-7,TRBV28,many,TGTGCCGGCCGGACAGTAATAGAGCAGTACTTC,CAGRTVIEQYF
TRBD1,TRBJ1-3,TRBV9,.,TGTGCCAGCAGCGGAGGGACAGGTGGAATTGGAAACACCATATATTTT,CASSGGTGGIGNTIYF
.,TRBJ1-5,TRBV7-2,.,TGTGCCAGCAGCACAAAGACCCTAACGGGCCCCAATCAGCCCCAGCATTTT,CASSTKTLTGPNQPQHF
TRBD1,TRBJ1-4,TRBV27,.,TGTGCCAGCAGTTTCCGGACAGGGGGCCGGAATGAAAAACTGTTTTTT,CASSFRTGGRNEKLFF
.,TRBJ2-7,TRBV18,once,TGTGCCAGCTCACCGAATGGGGCCTACGAGCAGTACTTC,CASSPNGAYEQYF
.,TRBJ1-5,TRBV11-2,once,TGTGCCAGCAGCGTTGGGGGTGGTCAGCCCCAGCATTTT,CASSVGGGQPQHF
.,TRBJ2-3,TRBV28,.,TGTGCCAGCAGTTTCAACCGTGTCCCTGATACGCAGTATTTT,CASSFNRVPDTQYF
.,TRBJ2-1,TRBV7-9,.,TGTGCCAGCAGCTTAATTGGGCAGTTCTTC,CASSLIGQFF
.,TRBJ2-1,TRBV7-9,.,TGTGCCAGCAGCCAAGAGAGCCTATTTGGGGGGGAGCAGTTCTTC,CASSQESLFGGEQFF
.,TRBJ2-3,TRBV5-6,once,TGTGCCAGCAGCTTTTCGGGGGCATCAGATACGCAGTATTTT,CASSFSGASDTQYF
.,TRBJ2-5,TRBV6-6,.,TGTGCCAGCAGTTACACACCTCATACCGAGACCCAGTACTTC,CASSYTPHTETQYF
.,TRBJ2-1,TRBV4-1,.,TGCGCCAGCAGCCACCCGACAGGACACAATGAGCAGTTCTTC,CASSHPTGHNEQFF